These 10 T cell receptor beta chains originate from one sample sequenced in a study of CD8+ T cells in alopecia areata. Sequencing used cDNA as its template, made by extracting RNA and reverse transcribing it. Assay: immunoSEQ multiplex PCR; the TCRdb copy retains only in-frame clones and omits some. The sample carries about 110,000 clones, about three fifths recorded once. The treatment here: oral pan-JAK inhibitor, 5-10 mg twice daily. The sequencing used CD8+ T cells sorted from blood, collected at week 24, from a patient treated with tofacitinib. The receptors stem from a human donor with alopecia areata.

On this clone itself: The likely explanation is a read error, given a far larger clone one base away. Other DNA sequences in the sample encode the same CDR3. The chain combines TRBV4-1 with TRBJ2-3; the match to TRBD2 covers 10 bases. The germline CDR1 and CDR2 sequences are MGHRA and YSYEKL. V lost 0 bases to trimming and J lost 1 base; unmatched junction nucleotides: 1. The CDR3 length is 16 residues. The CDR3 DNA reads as TGCGCCAGCAGCCAAGATCTAGCGGGGGGCACAGATACGCAGTATTTT. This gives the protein CASSQDLAGGTDTQYF.

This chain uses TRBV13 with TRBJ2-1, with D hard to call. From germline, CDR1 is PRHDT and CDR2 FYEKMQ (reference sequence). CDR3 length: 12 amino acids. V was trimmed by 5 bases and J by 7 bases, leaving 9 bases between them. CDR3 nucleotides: TGTGCCAGCAGCGGCGACGGGAATGAGCAGTTCTTC. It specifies CASSGDGNEQFF.

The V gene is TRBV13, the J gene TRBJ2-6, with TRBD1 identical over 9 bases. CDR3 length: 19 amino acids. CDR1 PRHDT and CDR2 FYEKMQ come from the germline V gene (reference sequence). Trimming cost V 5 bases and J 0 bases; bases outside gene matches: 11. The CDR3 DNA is TGTGCCAGCAGCGCCTCGACAGGGGGTTTTCCCTCTGGGGCCAACGTCCTGACTTTC. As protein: CASSASTGGFPSGANVLTF.

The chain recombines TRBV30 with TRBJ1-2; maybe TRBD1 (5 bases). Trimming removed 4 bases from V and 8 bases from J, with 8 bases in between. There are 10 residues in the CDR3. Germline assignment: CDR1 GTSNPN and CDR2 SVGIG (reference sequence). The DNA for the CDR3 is TGTGCCTGGATCGGGGACGGCTACACCTTC. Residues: CAWIGDGYTF.

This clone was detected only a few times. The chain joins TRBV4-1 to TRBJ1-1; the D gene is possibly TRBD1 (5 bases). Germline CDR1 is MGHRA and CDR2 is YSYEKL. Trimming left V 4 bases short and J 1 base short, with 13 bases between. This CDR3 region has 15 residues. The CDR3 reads CASSLGGGGNTEAFF. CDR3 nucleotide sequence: TGCGCCAGCAGCCTCGGTGGCGGGGGGAACACTGAAGCTTTCTTT.

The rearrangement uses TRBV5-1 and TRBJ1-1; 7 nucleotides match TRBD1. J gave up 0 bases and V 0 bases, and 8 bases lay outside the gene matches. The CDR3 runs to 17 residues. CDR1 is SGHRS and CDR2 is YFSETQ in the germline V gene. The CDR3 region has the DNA TGCGCCAGCAGCTTGGTCCCCGGGACAGAGATGAACACTGAAGCTTTCTTT. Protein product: CASSLVPGTEMNTEAFF.

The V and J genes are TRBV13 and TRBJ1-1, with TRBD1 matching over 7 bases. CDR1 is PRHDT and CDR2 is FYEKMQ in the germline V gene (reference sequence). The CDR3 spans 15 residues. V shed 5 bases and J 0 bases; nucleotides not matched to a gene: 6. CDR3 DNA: TGTGCCAGCAGCCCTTGGGACAGAGTGAACACTGAAGCTTTCTTT. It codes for CASSPWDRVNTEAFF.

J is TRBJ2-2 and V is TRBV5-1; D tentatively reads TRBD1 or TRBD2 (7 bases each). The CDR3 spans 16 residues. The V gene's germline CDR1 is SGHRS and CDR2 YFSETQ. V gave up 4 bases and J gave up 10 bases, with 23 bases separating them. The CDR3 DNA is TGCGCCAGCAGCCTCCCCCAGGGGGGGGACACTGAGGAGCTGTTTTTT. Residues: CASSLPQGGDTEELFF.

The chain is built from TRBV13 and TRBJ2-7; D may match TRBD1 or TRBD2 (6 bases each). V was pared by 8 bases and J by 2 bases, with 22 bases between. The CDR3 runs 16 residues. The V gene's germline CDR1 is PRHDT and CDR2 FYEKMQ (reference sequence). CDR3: CASLGGDRHHPYEQYF. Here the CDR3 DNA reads TGTGCCAGCCTCGGGGGCGACAGGCACCATCCCTACGAGCAGTACTTC.

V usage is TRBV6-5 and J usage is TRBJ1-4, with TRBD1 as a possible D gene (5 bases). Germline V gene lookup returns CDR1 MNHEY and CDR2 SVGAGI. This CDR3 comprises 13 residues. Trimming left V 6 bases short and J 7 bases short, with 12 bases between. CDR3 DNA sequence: TGTGCCAGCAGAATCTCAGGGAGTGAAAAACTGTTTTTT. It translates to CASRISGSEKLFF.